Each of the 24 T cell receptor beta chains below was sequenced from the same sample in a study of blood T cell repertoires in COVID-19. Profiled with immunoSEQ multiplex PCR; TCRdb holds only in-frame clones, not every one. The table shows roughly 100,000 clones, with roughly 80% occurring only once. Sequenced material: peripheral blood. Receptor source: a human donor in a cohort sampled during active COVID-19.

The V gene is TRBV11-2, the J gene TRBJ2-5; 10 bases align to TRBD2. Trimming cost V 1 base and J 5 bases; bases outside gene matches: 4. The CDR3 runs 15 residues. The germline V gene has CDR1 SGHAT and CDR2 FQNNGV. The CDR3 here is CASSLGAGGLETQYF. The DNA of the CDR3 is TGTGCCAGCAGCTTAGGAGCGGGGGGGCTGGAGACCCAGTACTTC.

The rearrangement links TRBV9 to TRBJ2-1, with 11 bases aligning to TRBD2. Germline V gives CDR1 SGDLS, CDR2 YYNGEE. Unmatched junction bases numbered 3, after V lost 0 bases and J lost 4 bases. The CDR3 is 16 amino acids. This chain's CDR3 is CASSVAASGGYNEQFF. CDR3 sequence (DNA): TGTGCCAGCAGCGTAGCGGCTAGCGGGGGGTACAATGAGCAGTTCTTC.

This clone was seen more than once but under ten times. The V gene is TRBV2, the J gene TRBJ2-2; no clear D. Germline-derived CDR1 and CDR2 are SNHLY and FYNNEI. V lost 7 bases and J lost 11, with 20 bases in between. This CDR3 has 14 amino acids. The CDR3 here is CASIQDTLAGELFF. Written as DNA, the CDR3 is TGTGCCAGCATCCAAGACACCCTGGCAGGAGAGCTGTTTTTT.

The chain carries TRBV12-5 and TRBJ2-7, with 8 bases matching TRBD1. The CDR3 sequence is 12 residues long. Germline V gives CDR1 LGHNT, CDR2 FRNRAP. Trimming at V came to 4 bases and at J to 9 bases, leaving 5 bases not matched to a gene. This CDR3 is CASGSQGQGQYF. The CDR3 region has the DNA TGTGCTAGTGGTTCCCAAGGACAGGGGCAGTACTTC.

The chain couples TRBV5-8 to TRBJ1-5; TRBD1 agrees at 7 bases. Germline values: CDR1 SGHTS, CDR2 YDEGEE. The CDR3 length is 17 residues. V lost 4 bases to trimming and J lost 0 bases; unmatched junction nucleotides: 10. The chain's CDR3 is CASSLRDRAYSNQPQHF. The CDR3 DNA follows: TGTGCCAGCAGCCTCCGAGACAGGGCTTATAGCAATCAGCCCCAGCATTTT.

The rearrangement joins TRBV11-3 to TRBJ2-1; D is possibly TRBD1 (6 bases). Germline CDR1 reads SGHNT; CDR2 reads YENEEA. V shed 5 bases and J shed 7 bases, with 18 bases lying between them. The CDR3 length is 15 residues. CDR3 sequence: CASSPGYQGWNEQFF. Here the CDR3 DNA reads TGTGCCAGCAGCCCAGGTTACCAGGGGTGGAATGAGCAGTTCTTC.

The CDR3 DNA reads TGCGCCAGCAGCCAAGTTGAGTCGAGCTCCTACGAGCAGTACTTC. Its protein is CASSQVESSSYEQYF. J is TRBJ2-7 and V is TRBV4-1; D remains ambiguous. Germline V gene lookup returns CDR1 MGHRA and CDR2 YSYEKL. Trimming took off 1 base at V and 0 bases at J, with 10 bases between the two ends. The CDR3 is 15 residues long.

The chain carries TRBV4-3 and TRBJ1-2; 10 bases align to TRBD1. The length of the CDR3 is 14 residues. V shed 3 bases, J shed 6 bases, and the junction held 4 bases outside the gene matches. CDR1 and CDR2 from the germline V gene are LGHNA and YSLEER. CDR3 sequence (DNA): TGCGCCAGCAGCCAGGGTGGACAGGGGGATGGCTACACCTTC. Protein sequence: CASSQGGQGDGYTF.

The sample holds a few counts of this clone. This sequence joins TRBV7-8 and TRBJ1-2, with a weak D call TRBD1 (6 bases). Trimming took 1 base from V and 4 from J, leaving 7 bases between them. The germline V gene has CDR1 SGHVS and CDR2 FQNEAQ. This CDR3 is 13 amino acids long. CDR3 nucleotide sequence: TGTGCCAGCAGCTTAGACAGGGTCTATGGCTACACCTTC. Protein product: CASSLDRVYGYTF.

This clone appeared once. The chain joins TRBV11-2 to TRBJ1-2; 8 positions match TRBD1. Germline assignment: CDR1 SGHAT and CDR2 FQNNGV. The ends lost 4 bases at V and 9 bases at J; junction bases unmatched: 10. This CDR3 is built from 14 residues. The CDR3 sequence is CASSSLGQGDSYTF. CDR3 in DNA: TGTGCCAGCAGCTCCCTTGGACAGGGAGATAGCTACACCTTC.

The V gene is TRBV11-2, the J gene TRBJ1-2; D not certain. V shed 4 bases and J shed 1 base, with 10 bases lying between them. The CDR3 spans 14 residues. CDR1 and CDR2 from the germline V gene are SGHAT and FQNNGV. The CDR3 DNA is TGTGCCAGCAGCTCACTAGAGTTTAACTATGGCTACACCTTC. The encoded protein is CASSSLEFNYGYTF.

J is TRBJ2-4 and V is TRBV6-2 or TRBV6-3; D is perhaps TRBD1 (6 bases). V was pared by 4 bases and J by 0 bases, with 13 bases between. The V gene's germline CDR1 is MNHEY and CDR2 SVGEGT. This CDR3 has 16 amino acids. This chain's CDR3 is CASSLQGGLAKNIQYF. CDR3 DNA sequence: TGTGCCAGCAGTTTACAGGGTGGCCTAGCCAAAAACATTCAGTACTTC.

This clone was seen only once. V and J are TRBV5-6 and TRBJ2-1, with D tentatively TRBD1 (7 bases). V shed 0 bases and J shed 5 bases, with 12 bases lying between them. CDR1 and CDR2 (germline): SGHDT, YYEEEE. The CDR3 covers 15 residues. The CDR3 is CASSLGAGGHNEQFF. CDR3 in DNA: TGTGCCAGCAGCTTGGGGGCAGGGGGGCACAATGAGCAGTTCTTC.

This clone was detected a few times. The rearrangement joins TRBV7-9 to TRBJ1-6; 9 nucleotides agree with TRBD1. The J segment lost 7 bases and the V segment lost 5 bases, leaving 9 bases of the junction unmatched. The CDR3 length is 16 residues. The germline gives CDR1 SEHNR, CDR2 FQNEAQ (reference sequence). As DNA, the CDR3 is TGTGCCAGCAGCGGGACACAGGGGGCGCGAAATTCACCCCTCCACTTT. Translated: CASSGTQGARNSPLHF.

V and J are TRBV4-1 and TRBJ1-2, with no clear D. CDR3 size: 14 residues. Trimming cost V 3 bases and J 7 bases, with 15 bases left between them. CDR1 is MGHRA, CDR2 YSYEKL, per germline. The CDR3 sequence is CASSHPRTASGYTF. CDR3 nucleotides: TGCGCCAGCAGCCACCCTAGGACTGCTTCTGGCTACACCTTC.

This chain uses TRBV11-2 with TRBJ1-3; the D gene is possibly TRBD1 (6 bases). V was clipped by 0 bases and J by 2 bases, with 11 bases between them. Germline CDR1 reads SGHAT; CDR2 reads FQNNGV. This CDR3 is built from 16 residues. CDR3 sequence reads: CASSLDGGAPGNTIYF. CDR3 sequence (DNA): TGTGCCAGCAGCTTAGATGGGGGGGCGCCTGGAAACACCATATATTTT.

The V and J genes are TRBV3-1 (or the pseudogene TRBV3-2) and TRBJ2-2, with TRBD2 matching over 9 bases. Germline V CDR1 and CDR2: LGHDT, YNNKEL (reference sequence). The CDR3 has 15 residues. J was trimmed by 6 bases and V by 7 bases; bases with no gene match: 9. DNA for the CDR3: TGTGCCAGCACCGCTAGCGGGGACTCCGCCGGGGAGCTGTTTTTT. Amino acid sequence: CASTASGDSAGELFF.

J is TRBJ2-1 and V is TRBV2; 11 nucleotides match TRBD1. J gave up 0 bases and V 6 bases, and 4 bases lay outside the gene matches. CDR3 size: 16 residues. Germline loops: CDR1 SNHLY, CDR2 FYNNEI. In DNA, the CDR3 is TGTGCCAGCAGCCTAGGGACAGGGGGCTCCTACAATGAGCAGTTCTTC. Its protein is CASSLGTGGSYNEQFF.

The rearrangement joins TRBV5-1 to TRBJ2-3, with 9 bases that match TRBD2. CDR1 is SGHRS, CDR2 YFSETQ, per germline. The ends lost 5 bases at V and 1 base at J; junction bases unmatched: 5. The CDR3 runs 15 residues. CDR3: CASRDLAGRTDTQYF. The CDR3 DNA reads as TGCGCCAGCAGGGATCTAGCGGGGCGCACAGATACGCAGTATTTT.

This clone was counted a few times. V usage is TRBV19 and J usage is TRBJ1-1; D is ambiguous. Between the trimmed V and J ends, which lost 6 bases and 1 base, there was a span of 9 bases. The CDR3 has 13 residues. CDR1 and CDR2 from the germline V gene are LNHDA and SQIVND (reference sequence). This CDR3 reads CASRYYRNTEAFF. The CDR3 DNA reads TGTGCCAGTAGATATTACAGGAACACTGAAGCTTTCTTT.

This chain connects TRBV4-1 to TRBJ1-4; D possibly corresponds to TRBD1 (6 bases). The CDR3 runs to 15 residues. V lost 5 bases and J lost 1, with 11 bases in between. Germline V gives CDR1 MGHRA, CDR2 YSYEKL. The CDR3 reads CASSTGGLTNEKLFF. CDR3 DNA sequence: TGCGCCAGCAGCACGGGGGGGCTAACTAATGAAAAACTGTTTTTT.

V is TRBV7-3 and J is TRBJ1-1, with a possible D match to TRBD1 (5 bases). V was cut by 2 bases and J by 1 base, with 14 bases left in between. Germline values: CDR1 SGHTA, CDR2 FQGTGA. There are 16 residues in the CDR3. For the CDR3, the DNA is TGTGCCAGCAGCTTACAGGCGGGGCAGAAGAACACTGAAGCTTTCTTT. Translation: CASSLQAGQKNTEAFF.

CDR3 amino acids: CASSPGTLQTQYF. The CDR3 DNA is TGTGCCAGCAGCCCCGGGACTCTTCAGACCCAGTACTTC. This chain connects TRBV7-9 to TRBJ2-5, with D possibly TRBD2 on 6 matching bases. CDR1 is SEHNR, CDR2 FQNEAQ, per germline (reference sequence). The CDR3 has 13 residues. Deletions cut 5 bases from V and 6 bases from J, with 13 bases between.

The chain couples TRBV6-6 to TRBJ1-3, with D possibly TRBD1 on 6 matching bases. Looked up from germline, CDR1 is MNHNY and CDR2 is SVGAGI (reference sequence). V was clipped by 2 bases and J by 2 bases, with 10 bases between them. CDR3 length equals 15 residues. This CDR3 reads CASSYQGTTGNTIYF. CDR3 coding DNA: TGTGCCAGCAGTTACCAGGGGACGACTGGAAACACCATATATTTT.